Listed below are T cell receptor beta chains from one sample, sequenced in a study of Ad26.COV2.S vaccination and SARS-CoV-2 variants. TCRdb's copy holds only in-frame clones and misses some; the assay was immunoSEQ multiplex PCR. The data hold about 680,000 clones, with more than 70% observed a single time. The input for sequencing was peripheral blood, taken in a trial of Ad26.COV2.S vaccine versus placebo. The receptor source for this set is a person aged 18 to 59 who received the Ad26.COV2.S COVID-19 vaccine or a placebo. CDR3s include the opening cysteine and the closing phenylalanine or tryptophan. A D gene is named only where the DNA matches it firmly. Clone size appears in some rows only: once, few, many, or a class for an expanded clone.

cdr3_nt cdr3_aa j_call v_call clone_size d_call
TGTGCCAGCAGCCAGCTACAGGAGACCCAGTACTTC CASSQLQETQYF TRBJ2-5 TRBV3-1/TRBV3-2 NA NA
TGTGCCAGCAGTTTATCTATGAACACTGAAGCTTTCTTT CASSLSMNTEAFF TRBJ1-1 TRBV27 NA NA
TGTGCCAGCAGCCCCCACAGGGGACAGGGAAATTCACCCCTCCACTTT CASSPHRGQGNSPLHF TRBJ1-6 TRBV3-1/TRBV3-2 NA TRBD1
TGTGCCAGTAGTATTATGGGAGCTCAGCCCCAGCATTTT CASSIMGAQPQHF TRBJ1-5 TRBV19 NA NA
TGTGCCAGCAGCCACTTGACTAGCGGCTACAATGAGCAGTTCTTC CASSHLTSGYNEQFF TRBJ2-1 TRBV14 NA TRBD2
TGTGCCAGCAGCTTAGTGTGGGGTAGGTCCCAAGAGACCCAGTACTTC CASSLVWGRSQETQYF TRBJ2-5 TRBV11-2 NA NA
TGTGCCAGCAGCATAGGAAGGCCTAGCGGGGGGCTCGGAGAGACCCAGTACTTC CASSIGRPSGGLGETQYF TRBJ2-5 TRBV7-6 NA TRBD2
TGTGCCAGCAGCTTAGTGGCAGGGGGCGATAGTTATGGCTACACCTTC CASSLVAGGDSYGYTF TRBJ1-2 TRBV7-8 NA TRBD1
NA CASSKVGGGAYEQYF TRBJ2-7 TRBV21-1 NA NA
TGTGCCAGCAGTTTCACAGAGAGCAATCAGCCCCAGCATTTT CASSFTESNQPQHF TRBJ1-5 TRBV2 NA NA
TGTGCCAGCAGTCTGCGAGATGGCTACACCTTC CASSLRDGYTF TRBJ1-2 TRBV28 NA NA
TGTGCCAGCAGCTTAGCCGTTACTGGAGGAGGAGGGAAAGACGAGCAGTACTTC CASSLAVTGGGGKDEQYF TRBJ2-7 TRBV13 few NA
TGTGCCAGTAGTTTCGGGGGACAAAAGTACAATGAGCAGTTCTTC CASSFGGQKYNEQFF TRBJ2-1 TRBV19 NA NA
TGTGCCAGCAGCTTAAGTTTCCCCTACAATGAGCAGTTCTTC CASSLSFPYNEQFF TRBJ2-1 TRBV7-3 NA NA
TGCGCCAGCGAATTAGCGGGTACGGGCGCCGGGGAGCTGTTTTTT CASELAGTGAGELFF TRBJ2-2 TRBV5-1 NA TRBD2
TGCAGCGTTCTTTCCCGGGGGACTAGCAATAATGAGCAGTTCTTC CSVLSRGTSNNEQFF TRBJ2-1 TRBV29-1 NA TRBD2
TGTGCCAGCAGCTTATCGGATTCCCTTAACATTCAGTACTTC CASSLSDSLNIQYF TRBJ2-4 TRBV7-9 NA NA
TGTGCCAGCAGTTGGGACACAGACACCGGGGAGCTGTTTTTT CASSWDTDTGELFF TRBJ2-2 TRBV6-6 NA NA
TGTGCCAGCAGCCAAGTCCCCATGACGGTTCAACTGTACTTC CASSQVPMTVQLYF TRBJ2-7 TRBV3-1/TRBV3-2 once NA
TGTGCCAGCAGCTTAAGCGAGTGGGAGAAAACCCAGTACTTC CASSLSEWEKTQYF TRBJ2-5 TRBV7-9 NA NA
TGTGCCAGCTCCCAAGGTGACGGTAGTTGGAACGAGCAGTACTTC CASSQGDGSWNEQYF TRBJ2-7 TRBV18 NA NA
TGTGCCAGCAGTTACCTGACAGGGTTCGTCTTC CASSYLTGFVF TRBJ2-1 TRBV6-2/TRBV6-3 NA TRBD1
TGTGCCACTAGTATCGGGAGGGGATCGGGAAATGAGCAGTTCTTC CATSIGRGSGNEQFF TRBJ2-1 TRBV15 once TRBD2
TGTGCCAGCAGTCTGGACAGGAGAAGAGAAAAACTGTTTTTT CASSLDRRREKLFF TRBJ1-4 TRBV3-1/TRBV3-2 NA TRBD1
TGTGCCAGCAGGCCCCAGTTGTCGGGAGTCGCAGATACGCAGTATTTT CASRPQLSGVADTQYF TRBJ2-3 TRBV25-1 NA NA
TGTGCCAGCTCATCACGAGGAGCGGGAGGCCAAGAGACCCAGTACTTC CASSSRGAGGQETQYF TRBJ2-5 TRBV18 NA TRBD2
TGTGCCAGCAGATCCATGGGGACCGGGGAGCTGTTTTTT CASRSMGTGELFF TRBJ2-2 TRBV12-3/TRBV12-4 NA NA
TGTGCCAGCACCCCAGGGGGGCGGAACACTGAAGCTTTCTTT CASTPGGRNTEAFF TRBJ1-1 TRBV6-5 NA TRBD1
TGTGCCAGCAGCCAACAACAGCGCTCTGGAAACACCATATATTTT CASSQQQRSGNTIYF TRBJ1-3 TRBV3-1/TRBV3-2 NA NA
TGTGCCAGCACTTACGAGGGGTTGATTAATGAGCAGTTCTTC CASTYEGLINEQFF TRBJ2-1 TRBV3-1/TRBV3-2 NA NA
TGCAGCGTTCTCCAGGGCAATCAGCCCCAGCATTTT CSVLQGNQPQHF TRBJ1-5 TRBV29-1 NA NA
TGCGCCAGCAGCTGGCTCGGGGGGTCTGGAAACACCATATATTTT CASSWLGGSGNTIYF TRBJ1-3 TRBV5-1 NA NA
TGCGCCAGCAGCTTGCCAGGTAGATCGGACAATGAGCAGTTCTTC CASSLPGRSDNEQFF TRBJ2-1 TRBV5-1 NA NA
TGTGCCAGCAGCCGGACTAGCGAGACACAAGAGACCCAGTACTTC CASSRTSETQETQYF TRBJ2-5 TRBV27 NA TRBD2
TGTGCCAGCAGCTTAGGAGGGGGGTCACGGCCCCAGCATTTT CASSLGGGSRPQHF TRBJ1-5 TRBV7-9 NA NA
TGCGCCAGCAGCTTGGGCCTTGGGGGGTACTACGAGCAGTACTTC CASSLGLGGYYEQYF TRBJ2-7 TRBV5-1 NA NA
TGTGCCAGCTCTCGAACAGGGGGTGAGACCCAGTACTTC CASSRTGGETQYF TRBJ2-5 TRBV18 NA TRBD1
TGTGCCAGCGTGGACAGGGGCTACCACGAGCAGTACTTC CASVDRGYHEQYF TRBJ2-7 TRBV19 NA TRBD1
TGTGCCATCAGTGATAACCCGGGCAACGAGCAGTACTTC CAISDNPGNEQYF TRBJ2-7 TRBV10-3 NA NA
TGTGCCAGCAGCCAAGTCCAATCCAAGGGCTCGCCCCAGCATTTT CASSQVQSKGSPQHF TRBJ1-5 TRBV3-1/TRBV3-2 once NA
TGTGCCAGCAGCCCAAGGTCGCAGGGGCCTAGAGACGAGCAGTACTTC CASSPRSQGPRDEQYF TRBJ2-7 TRBV7-2 NA NA
TGTGCCAGCAGCTTGTGGACAGGGAACACTGAAGCTTTCTTT CASSLWTGNTEAFF TRBJ1-1 TRBV5-5 NA TRBD1
TGTGCCAGCAGCGATCGGGACCTCCCTTCTGGAAACACCATATATTTT CASSDRDLPSGNTIYF TRBJ1-3 TRBV7-9 NA NA
TGTGCCAGTAGTGCAGGGCCGGAGCAGCCCCAGCATTTT CASSAGPEQPQHF TRBJ1-5 TRBV19 NA NA
TGTGCCAGCAGCTCCCGACTAGCGGGAGTGGCGGATACGCAGTATTTT CASSSRLAGVADTQYF TRBJ2-3 TRBV7-2 NA TRBD2
TGTGCCAGCAGCTTCCCTCGGGGACAGGGGACCACCGGGGAGCTGTTTTTT CASSFPRGQGTTGELFF TRBJ2-2 TRBV7-6 NA TRBD1
TGTGCCATCAGACCGGGACAACCCCTAGACTATGGCTACACCTTC CAIRPGQPLDYGYTF TRBJ1-2 TRBV10-3 few NA
TGTGCCGACCCGGCCCAGTACTTC CADPAQYF TRBJ2-5 TRBV21-1 NA NA
TGCGCCAGCAGCGAGACGGGATCTTACATAACTATGGGCTACACCTTC CASSETGSYITMGYTF TRBJ1-2 TRBV5-1 NA NA
TGTGCCAGCAGCCGGCGGCAAGAGACCCAGTACTTC CASSRRQETQYF TRBJ2-5 TRBV14 NA NA
TGTGCCAGCAAAGGGGATAATACGAACACCGGGGAGCTGTTTTTT CASKGDNTNTGELFF TRBJ2-2 TRBV2 NA NA
TGTGCCAGCAGTCGGGACAGCATGAACACTGAAGCTTTCTTT CASSRDSMNTEAFF TRBJ1-1 TRBV2 NA TRBD1
TGTGCCAGCAGCGGCCTACAGGGTGCTGGAACCTACGAGCAGTACTTC CASSGLQGAGTYEQYF TRBJ2-7 TRBV5-4 NA NA
TGTGCCAGCAGCTTCCGAGGGGTGGAGACCCAGTACTTC CASSFRGVETQYF TRBJ2-5 TRBV7-2 NA NA
TGTGCCAGCAGCTTAGTTGGAGCTCGAGAGCAGTTCTTC CASSLVGAREQFF TRBJ2-1 TRBV7-8 NA NA
TGTGCCAGCAGTTTTCTTAACAGGAGGAACACTGAAGCTTTCTTT CASSFLNRRNTEAFF TRBJ1-1 TRBV27 NA NA